Following are 31 T cell receptor beta chains from one sample sequenced in a study of blood T cell repertoires in COVID-19. Assay used: immunoSEQ multiplex PCR; TCRdb lists only in-frame clones, some missing. Of more than 45,000 clones in the sample, roughly nine tenths were seen once. The sequenced sample consisted of peripheral blood. The source of these receptors is a woman at least 80 years old with acute or convalescent COVID-19.

V usage is TRBV7-2 and J usage is TRBJ2-3; 9 bases line up with TRBD1. Germline loops: CDR1 SGHTA, CDR2 FQGNSA. V lost 3 bases and J lost 6; bases outside the gene matches: 4. The CDR3 runs 14 residues. Written as DNA, the CDR3 is TGTGCCAGCAGCTTTAGAGACAGGGGGGATACGCAGTATTTT. Its protein is CASSFRDRGDTQYF.

The chain has TRBV6-2 or TRBV6-3 and TRBJ1-2; TRBD1 is a possible D gene (6 bases). In germline, CDR1 is MNHEY, CDR2 SVGEGT. This CDR3 is 15 amino acids long. Trimming pared 0 bases from V and 8 bases from J, leaving 16 bases between. The CDR3 nucleotides read TGTGCCAGCAGTTACTCCAGGGGTTCCGTGAGCGGCTACACCTTC. This encodes CASSYSRGSVSGYTF.

The J gene is TRBJ1-2, the V gene TRBV19; the match to TRBD1 covers 10 bases. The J segment lost 2 bases and the V segment lost 7 bases, leaving 7 bases of the junction unmatched. Germline V gene data show CDR1 as LNHDA and CDR2 as SQIVND (reference sequence). The CDR3 is 15 residues long. The CDR3 here is CASTRQGAGNYGYTF. The CDR3 region has the DNA TGTGCCAGTACCAGACAGGGGGCGGGCAACTATGGCTACACCTTC.

Written as DNA, the CDR3 is TGTGCCAGCAGTTTTTCCAGTTATGAGACCCAGTACTTC. It encodes CASSFSSYETQYF. The chain uses TRBV12-3 or TRBV12-4 and TRBJ2-5, with D hard to call. Trimming removed 3 bases at V and 5 bases at J, with 10 bases between. The CDR3 loop spans 13 amino acids.

This chain uses TRBV29-1 with TRBJ2-5; D is possibly TRBD2 (6 bases). Germline CDR1 reads SQVTM; CDR2 reads ANQGSEA. V was trimmed by 2 bases and J by 5 bases, leaving 15 bases between them. The CDR3 covers 14 residues. CDR3 amino acids: CSVEPSGAGETQYF. CDR3 bases: TGCAGCGTTGAACCCTCGGGAGCCGGGGAGACCCAGTACTTC.

The rearrangement joins TRBV13 to TRBJ2-7; 11 bases map to TRBD1. Trimming cost V 2 bases and J 2 bases; bases outside gene matches: 8. CDR1 is PRHDT, CDR2 FYEKMQ, per germline (reference sequence). CDR3 size: 17 residues. For the CDR3, the DNA is TGTGCCAGCAGCTTAAGGACAGGGGGCTATCCCCCCTACGAGCAGTACTTC. Its protein product is CASSLRTGGYPPYEQYF.

V usage is TRBV7-9 and J usage is TRBJ2-7; the match to TRBD1 covers 8 bases. Germline CDR1 SEHNR, CDR2 FQNEAQ (reference sequence). This CDR3 comprises 13 residues. The ends lost 10 bases at V and 4 bases at J; junction bases unmatched: 9. DNA of the CDR3: TGTGCCATCGGACAGGGCGGGAATTACGAGCAGTACTTC. Encoded protein: CAIGQGGNYEQYF. Full variable domain (outside the CDR3, taken from reference TRBV7-9 and TRBJ2-7): DTGVSQNPRHKITKRGQNVTFRCDPISEHNRLYWYRQTLGQGPEFLTYFQNEAQLEKSRLLSDRFSAERPKGSFSTLEIQRTEQGDSAMYLCAIGQGGNYEQYFGPGTRLTVT.

The V gene is TRBV4-3, the J gene TRBJ2-7; 8 bases agree with TRBD2. The CDR3 covers 14 residues. With 4 bases clipped from V and 6 bases from J, the junction kept 8 bases outside the gene matches. In germline, CDR1 is LGHNA, CDR2 YSLEER. CDR3 sequence (DNA): TGCGCCAGCAGCCGGGGAGACCTAGCGGGCGAGCAGTACTTC. It encodes CASSRGDLAGEQYF.

The chain carries TRBV30 and TRBJ2-3; D is perhaps TRBD1 (5 bases). CDR3 length: 14 amino acids. V was cut by 2 bases and J by 2 bases, with 11 bases left in between. Germline loops: CDR1 GTSNPN, CDR2 SVGIG (reference sequence). CDR3 coding DNA: TGTGCCTGGAGTCGAGACAGCCTCACAGATACGCAGTATTTT. Its protein product is CAWSRDSLTDTQYF.

The J gene is TRBJ2-7, the V gene TRBV30, with a possible D match to TRBD1 (6 bases). Trimming left V 4 bases short and J 4 bases short, with 14 bases between. This CDR3 has 13 residues. The V gene's germline CDR1 is GTSNPN and CDR2 SVGIG (reference sequence). CDR3 residues: CAWIRDKPYEQYF. CDR3 nucleotides: TGTGCCTGGATCCGGGACAAGCCATACGAGCAGTACTTC.

This clone has just one count. The J gene is TRBJ2-1, the V gene TRBV12-3 or TRBV12-4; TRBD2 matches 7 bases. V shed 8 bases and J 7 bases; nucleotides not matched to a gene: 5. CDR3 length equals 12 residues. Here the CDR3 DNA reads TGTGCCAGCCGCGGGGAGGGGAATGAGCAGTTCTTC. Translation: CASRGEGNEQFF.

V and J are TRBV4-2 and TRBJ2-5; perhaps TRBD2 as D (6 bases). This CDR3 comprises 15 residues. V lost 6 bases, J lost 4 bases, and 18 bases lay in between. The V gene's germline CDR1 is LGHNA and CDR2 YNFKEQ. CDR3: CASSRGSGEGETQYF. The CDR3 bases are TGTGCCAGCAGTCGGGGGTCGGGCGAGGGAGAGACCCAGTACTTC.

The chain joins TRBV28 to TRBJ1-2; TRBD1 is a possible D gene (5 bases). The CDR3 totals 14 residues. The germline V gene encodes CDR1 MDHEN and CDR2 SYDVKM. Trimming shortened V by 0 bases and J by 8 bases, and 13 bases separated the two germline ends. Written as DNA, the CDR3 is TGTGCCAGCAGTTTATGGCGGGGAGGGGCAGGCTACACCTTC. It codes for CASSLWRGGAGYTF.

The rearrangement uses TRBV4-2 and TRBJ1-3; 8 bases line up with TRBD1. The germline gives CDR1 LGHNA, CDR2 YNFKEQ. Trimming took 0 bases from V and 0 from J; bases not matched to a gene: 7. The CDR3 runs to 18 residues. CDR3 sequence: CASSQDKRQGFSGNTIYF. The CDR3, as DNA: TGTGCCAGCAGCCAAGATAAGAGACAGGGGTTCTCTGGAAACACCATATATTTT.

This clone was observed a few times. The chain links TRBV4-2 to TRBJ2-1; 11 bases match TRBD2. Germline V gives CDR1 LGHNA, CDR2 YNFKEQ. This CDR3 contains 16 residues. V was clipped by 1 base and J by 5 bases; unmatched bases: 4. The CDR3 reads CASSQAPLAGDNEQFF. The CDR3 DNA sequence: TGTGCCAGCAGCCAAGCCCCACTAGCGGGAGACAATGAGCAGTTCTTC.

This chain joins TRBV7-8 and TRBJ1-5, with 7 bases lining up with TRBD1. The CDR3 runs 14 residues. J gave up 6 bases and V 2 bases, and 4 bases lay outside the gene matches. Germline loops: CDR1 SGHVS, CDR2 FQNEAQ. The CDR3 is CASSLWTGGQPQHF. CDR3 nucleotides: TGTGCCAGCAGCTTATGGACAGGTGGTCAGCCCCAGCATTTT. Drawing the rest from reference TRBV7-8 and TRBJ1-5, the complete variable domain is GAGVSQSPRYKVAKRGQDVALRCDPISGHVSLFWYQQALGQGPEFLTYFQNEAQLDKSGLPSDRFFAERPEGSVSTLKIQRTQQEDSAVYLCASSLWTGGQPQHFGDGTRLSIL.

V is TRBV7-3 and J is TRBJ2-1, with D uncertain. Germline-derived CDR1 and CDR2 are SGHTA and FQGTGA. This CDR3 is 14 amino acids long. The V end was cut by 5 bases, the J end by 6 bases, with 14 bases between. The chain's CDR3 is CASSLGGSINEQFF. CDR3 sequence (DNA): TGTGCCAGCAGCCTCGGCGGTTCTATCAATGAGCAGTTCTTC.

The CDR3 spells CASSPGFGPQHF. The CDR3 DNA reads as TGTGCCAGCAGTCCAGGATTCGGGCCCCAGCATTTT. The chain couples TRBV27 to TRBJ1-5; D is unresolved. The CDR3 length is 12 residues. CDR1 is MNHEY and CDR2 is SMNVEV in the germline V gene (reference sequence). Trimming pared 5 bases from V and 9 bases from J, leaving 11 bases between.

V and J are TRBV5-1 and TRBJ2-7, with TRBD1 matching 11 bases. The CDR3 is 15 residues long. After removal of 3 bases from V and 6 bases from J, the junction contained 8 bases not matched to a gene. Germline assignment: CDR1 SGHRS and CDR2 YFSETQ. The CDR3 sequence is CASSWTGGAQFEQYF. The CDR3 region has the DNA TGCGCCAGCAGCTGGACAGGGGGCGCGCAATTCGAGCAGTACTTC.

The chain recombines TRBV12-5 with TRBJ1-5; D possibly corresponds to TRBD1 (5 bases). CDR1 is LGHNT and CDR2 is FRNRAP in the germline V gene. CDR3 length: 13 amino acids. V lost 3 bases to trimming and J lost 4 bases, with 7 bases between them. In nucleotides, the CDR3 is TGTGCTAGTGGTTTAGGGGAAAATCAGCCCCAGCATTTT. Encoded protein: CASGLGENQPQHF.

The chain employs TRBV27 and TRBJ2-5; tentative D call: TRBD1 (6 bases). V lost 2 bases and J lost 5, with 9 bases in between. This CDR3 is built from 13 residues. From germline, CDR1 is MNHEY and CDR2 SMNVEV (reference sequence). The CDR3 DNA is TGTGCCAGCAGTTTAAACAGGGCGGAGACCCAGTACTTC. Translated: CASSLNRAETQYF.

V is TRBV5-6 and J is TRBJ2-1, with TRBD2 identical over 7 bases. Germline V gene lookup returns CDR1 SGHDT and CDR2 YYEEEE. V trimming: 3 bases; J trimming: 8 bases; junction bases outside the gene matches: 8. This CDR3 comprises 14 residues. The CDR3 here is CASSSVGRGHEQFF. In DNA form, the CDR3 reads TGTGCCAGCAGCTCTGTGGGGAGGGGTCATGAGCAGTTCTTC.

V is TRBV4-3 and J is TRBJ2-5, with no clear D. Germline V lookup: CDR1 LGHNA, CDR2 YSLEER. Trimming removed 1 base at V and 2 bases at J, with 8 bases between. The CDR3 extends over 14 amino acids. Written as DNA, the CDR3 is TGCGCCAGCAGCCAAGCACTGCTACAAGAGACCCAGTACTTC. Translated, it gives CASSQALLQETQYF.

This sequence joins TRBV7-8 and TRBJ1-3, with 8 bases identical to TRBD1. The CDR3 runs to 15 residues. The ends lost 5 bases at V and 4 bases at J; junction bases unmatched: 7. Germline values: CDR1 SGHVS, CDR2 FQNEAQ. The CDR3 bases are TGTGCCAGCAGCACCAGACAGGGGTTGGGAAACACCATATATTTT. It specifies CASSTRQGLGNTIYF.

This chain uses TRBV10-2 with TRBJ2-7, with a weak D call TRBD2 (5 bases). V lost 8 bases to trimming and J lost 1 base, with 12 bases between them. The germline CDR1 and CDR2 sequences are WSHSY and SAAADI. CDR3 length: 13 residues. The CDR3 loop is CASGPGVSYEQYF. For the CDR3, the DNA is TGCGCCAGCGGCCCCGGGGTATCCTACGAGCAGTACTTC.

The chain employs TRBV7-9 and TRBJ2-1; 7 positions agree with TRBD2. The CDR3 spans 14 residues. V lost 10 bases, J lost 0 bases, and 6 bases stayed unmatched. Germline loops: CDR1 SEHNR, CDR2 FQNEAQ (reference sequence). CDR3 region: CATEAGSSYNEQFF. The CDR3 DNA reads as TGTGCCACCGAAGCGGGATCCTCCTACAATGAGCAGTTCTTC. The whole variable domain, remainder taken from reference TRBV7-9 and TRBJ2-1, is DTGVSQNPRHKITKRGQNVTFRCDPISEHNRLYWYRQTLGQGPEFLTYFQNEAQLEKSRLLSDRFSAERPKGSFSTLEIQRTEQGDSAMYLCATEAGSSYNEQFFGPGTRLTVL.

V and J are TRBV6-5 and TRBJ2-7; 7 bases are shared with TRBD1. There are 15 residues in the CDR3. Trimming cost V 5 bases and J 1 base; bases outside gene matches: 8. Germline assignment: CDR1 MNHEY and CDR2 SVGAGI. For the CDR3, the DNA is TGTGCCAGCAGTCGTTCCGGGACAGATTCCTACGAGCAGTACTTC. As protein: CASSRSGTDSYEQYF.

This rearrangement joins TRBV14 to TRBJ2-5; D might be TRBD2 (5 bases). The CDR3 is 15 amino acids. Trimming took 3 bases from V and 4 from J, leaving 15 bases between them. The germline gives CDR1 SGHDN, CDR2 FVKESK. The CDR3 region is CASSHRRVAGETQYF. The CDR3 DNA reads as TGTGCCAGCAGCCACCGCCGGGTGGCGGGAGAGACCCAGTACTTC.

This clone appeared once. This chain joins TRBV7-8 and TRBJ2-5; 10 nucleotides align to TRBD1. The CDR3 is 17 residues long. Germline CDR1 and CDR2: SGHVS and FQNEAQ. The ends lost 2 bases at V and 5 bases at J; junction bases unmatched: 11. CDR3 DNA: TGTGCCAGCAGCTTATGGCAGACAGGGGGCGGAGGTGAGACCCAGTACTTC. Translation: CASSLWQTGGGGETQYF.

The genes are TRBV4-1 and TRBJ1-6; 9 bases are shared with TRBD1. Per the germline V gene, CDR1 is MGHRA and CDR2 is YSYEKL. The trim removed 4 bases at V and 7 bases at J, leaving 8 bases unmatched. The CDR3 loop spans 16 amino acids. The CDR3 coding sequence is TGCGCCAGCAGCCTCAATACCGGGACAGGGAATTCACCCCTCCACTTT. Residues: CASSLNTGTGNSPLHF.

The chain uses TRBV11-2 and TRBJ2-7; the D is unclear. Germline loops: CDR1 SGHAT, CDR2 FQNNGV. V was trimmed by 2 bases and J by 4 bases, leaving 12 bases between them. This CDR3 comprises 14 residues. CDR3 in amino acids: CASSLSQETYEQYF. The CDR3 DNA reads TGTGCCAGCAGCTTATCCCAGGAAACTTACGAGCAGTACTTC.